The sequence of this T cell receptor beta chain was determined in a study of CD8+CD57+ T cells in acquired aplastic anemia. Study-level background: Yields of DNA that came from sorted CD4+ and CD8+ cells averaged about 3 ug.

Germline lookup yields CDR1 SGHRS and CDR2 YFSETQ. V lost 4 bases and J lost 2, with 13 bases in between. The CDR3 has 14 amino acids. Patients chosen for sequencing had CD8+CD57+ cells that had expanded, as shown by flow cytometry. The blood sampling took place in patients who had so far received no therapy. Of note for this clonotype: The antigen is not known.

Profiles of TCR beta VDJ and CDR3 were generated from a genomic DNA template. MiXCR, run by TCRdb on the reads, gives a single entry per CDR3 protein. The repertoire has some 150,000 distinct CDR3 sequences, about two thirds of them found once; the top ten carry 40% to 60%. General study results and limits: Roughly 31 CD8+ CDR3 sequences were shared between patients and controls.

Material: sorted CD4+, CD8+, or CD8+CD57+ T cells (not recorded which) from PBMCs. The chain combines TRBV5-1 with TRBJ2-7; possible D gene TRBD2, 5 bases. The receptor was isolated from a human donor with aplastic anemia. CDR3 coding DNA: TGCGCCAGCAGCCCTAGCTGGGGTCCCTACGAGCAGTACGTC. It codes for CASSPSWGPYEQYV.